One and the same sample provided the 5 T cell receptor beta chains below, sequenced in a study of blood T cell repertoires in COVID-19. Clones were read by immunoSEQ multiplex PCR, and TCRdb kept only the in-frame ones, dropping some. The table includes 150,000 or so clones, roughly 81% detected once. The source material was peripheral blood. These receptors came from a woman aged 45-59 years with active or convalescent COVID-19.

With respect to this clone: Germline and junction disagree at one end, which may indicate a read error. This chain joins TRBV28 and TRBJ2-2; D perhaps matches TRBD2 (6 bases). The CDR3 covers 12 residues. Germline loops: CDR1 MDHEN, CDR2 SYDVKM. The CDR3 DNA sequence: TGCGCTGCCGCGGGGCCCACCGGGGAGCTGTTTTTT. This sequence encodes CAAAGPTGELFF.

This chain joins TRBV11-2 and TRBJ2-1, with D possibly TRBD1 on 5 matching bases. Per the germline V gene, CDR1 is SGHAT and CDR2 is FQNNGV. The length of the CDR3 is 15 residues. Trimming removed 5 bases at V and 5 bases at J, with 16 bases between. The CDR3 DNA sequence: TGTGCCAGCAGCCGAGGATCGACGGACAACAATGAGCAGTTCTTC. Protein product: CASSRGSTDNNEQFF.

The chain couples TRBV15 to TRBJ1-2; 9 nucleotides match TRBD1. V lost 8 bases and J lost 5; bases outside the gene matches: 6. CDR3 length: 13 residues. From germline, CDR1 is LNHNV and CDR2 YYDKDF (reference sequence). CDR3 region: CATDRDRAYGYTF. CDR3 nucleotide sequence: TGTGCCACCGACCGGGACAGGGCTTATGGCTACACCTTC. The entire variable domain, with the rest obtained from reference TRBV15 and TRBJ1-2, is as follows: DAMVIQNPRYQVTQFGKPVTLSCSQTLNHNVMYWYQQKSSQAPKLLFHYYDKDFNNEADTPDNFQSRRPNTSFCFLDIRSPGLGDTAMYLCATDRDRAYGYTFGSGTRLTVV.

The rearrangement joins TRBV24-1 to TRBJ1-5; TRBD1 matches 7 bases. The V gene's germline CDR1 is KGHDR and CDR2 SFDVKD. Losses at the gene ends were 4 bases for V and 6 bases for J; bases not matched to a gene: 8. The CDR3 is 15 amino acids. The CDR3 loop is CATSDKTGPGQPQHF. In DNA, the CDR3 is TGTGCCACCAGTGACAAGACAGGGCCCGGTCAGCCCCAGCATTTT.

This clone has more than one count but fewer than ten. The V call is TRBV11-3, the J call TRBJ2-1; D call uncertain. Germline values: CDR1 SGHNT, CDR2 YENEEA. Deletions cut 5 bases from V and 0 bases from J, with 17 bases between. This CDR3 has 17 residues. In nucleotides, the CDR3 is TGTGCCAGCAGCCGCACTGGCAGGCTAAGCTCCTACAATGAGCAGTTCTTC. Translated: CASSRTGRLSSYNEQFF.